These 10 T cell receptor beta chains originate from one sample sequenced in a study of T cells in localized non-small cell lung cancer. Data came from immunoSEQ multiplex PCR; TCRdb stores just in-frame clones and leaves some out. Among tens of thousands of clones listed, less than 85% were seen once. The source was peripheral blood, collected before any cancer treatment. These receptors were obtained from a female donor at least 60 years old with stage I lung adenocarcinoma.

This chain joins TRBV10-3 and TRBJ2-5; D not certain. The germline V gene has CDR1 ENHRY and CDR2 SYGVKD. This CDR3 has 13 residues. Trimming stripped 6 bases from V and 2 bases from J, with 10 bases between. CDR3 nucleotides: TGTGCCATCAGCGAATGGCCGCAAGAGACCCAGTACTTC. Protein sequence: CAISEWPQETQYF.

The chain uses TRBV11-3 and TRBJ2-3; D call uncertain. CDR1 is SGHNT and CDR2 is YENEEA in the germline V gene. Trimming cost V 0 bases and J 0 bases, with 1 base left between them. The CDR3 covers 13 residues. The CDR3 sequence is CASSLESTDTQYF. CDR3 DNA sequence: TGTGCCAGCAGCTTAGAAAGCACAGATACGCAGTATTTT.

This clone was counted only a few times. This chain connects TRBV10-1 to TRBJ2-7; no firm D call. V lost 2 bases, J lost 2 bases, and 4 bases lay in between. This CDR3 comprises 12 residues. Germline CDR1 and CDR2: WNHNN and SYGVQD (reference sequence). The CDR3 is CASSEGTYEQYF. The CDR3 nucleotides are TGCGCCAGCAGTGAGGGGACCTACGAGCAGTACTTC.

The chain links TRBV7-2 to TRBJ2-1; the D is unclear. V was trimmed by 1 base and J by 13 bases, leaving 8 bases between them. This CDR3 is built from 11 residues. The germline V gene has CDR1 SGHTA and CDR2 FQGNSA. Here the CDR3 DNA reads TGTGCCAGCAGCTTAGACAGTGGACAGTTCTTC. Amino acids: CASSLDSGQFF.

J is TRBJ1-1 and V is TRBV4-1; TRBD1 is a possible D gene (6 bases). Trimming pared 5 bases from V and 0 bases from J, leaving 13 bases between. There are 15 residues in the CDR3. Per the germline V gene, CDR1 is MGHRA and CDR2 is YSYEKL. In DNA, the CDR3 is TGCGCCAGCAGCGAGGACAGATTCATGAACACTGAAGCTTTCTTT. Translation: CASSEDRFMNTEAFF.

This clone came up a few times. Its ends do not fully match the called genes, so a read error is possible. The genes are TRBV13 and TRBJ2-1, with D possibly matching TRBD1 (6 bases). The CDR3 covers 15 residues. CDR1 and CDR2 from the germline V gene are PRHDT and FYEKMQ (reference sequence). The CDR3 sequence: CASSPTGLEHKEQFF. CDR3 in DNA: TGTGCCAGCAGCCCTACAGGGTTGGAGCACAAGGAGCAGTTCTTC.

The gene calls are TRBV5-6 and TRBJ2-7; D is possibly TRBD1 (6 bases). Germline V gene sequence: CDR1 SGHDT, CDR2 YYEEEE. Trimming left V 0 bases short and J 6 bases short, with 13 bases between. The CDR3 loop spans 14 amino acids. DNA for the CDR3: TGTGCCAGCAGCTTGGGCAGGGGATCGCGCGAGCAGTACTTC. It is translated as CASSLGRGSREQYF.

The chain employs TRBV28 and TRBJ1-2, with a weak D call TRBD1 (6 bases). V was pared by 6 bases and J by 5 bases, with 10 bases between. The CDR3 consists of 12 residues. Germline V gene lookup returns CDR1 MDHEN and CDR2 SYDVKM. The CDR3 sequence: CASSSDSYGYTF. CDR3 nucleotide sequence: TGTGCCAGCAGCTCGGACAGTTATGGCTACACCTTC.

The chain joins TRBV27 to TRBJ2-6; D is unclear. The CDR3 contains 17 residues. V was clipped by 8 bases and J by 0 bases, with 17 bases between them. The germline CDR1 and CDR2 sequences are MNHEY and SMNVEV (reference sequence). CDR3 residues: CASSFTARPSGANVLTF. Written as DNA, the CDR3 is TGTGCCAGCTCTTTTACAGCGAGACCCTCTGGGGCCAACGTCCTGACTTTC.

This chain links TRBV5-1 with TRBJ2-5; TRBD1 agrees at 8 bases. Germline CDR1 reads SGHRS; CDR2 reads YFSETQ. This CDR3 is built from 14 residues. V was pared by 4 bases and J by 1 base, with 3 bases of the junction left unmatched. The CDR3 DNA reads as TGCGCCAGCAGCGAGGGACAGGCCCAAGAGACCCAGTACTTC. This gives the protein CASSEGQAQETQYF. Based on the CDR3 plus reference TRBV5-1 and TRBJ2-5, the full variable domain is KAGVTQTPRYLIKTRGQQVTLSCSPISGHRSVSWYQQTPGQGLQFLFEYFSETQRNKGNFPGRFSGRQFSNSRSEMNVSTLELGDSALYLCASSEGQAQETQYFGPGTRLLVL.